These T cell receptor beta chains were read from a single sample in a study of blood T cell repertoires in COVID-19. The repertoire was sequenced with immunoSEQ multiplex PCR; TCRdb's copy has only in-frame clones and lacks some. The data hold roughly 35,000 clones, with more than 75% observed a single time. The material sequenced was peripheral blood. These receptors originate from an older man with acute or convalescent COVID-19. The CDR3 runs from the conserved cysteine through the conserved F or W. D genes are given only for firm matches. Where a row states a size, it is once, few, many or the class of an expanded clone; other rows omit it.

CDR3 | DNA | D | J | length | size | V
CATSDQTENSDTQYF | TGTGCCACCAGTGATCAAACAGAGAACTCAGATACGCAGTATTTT | - | TRBJ2-3 | 15 | - | TRBV24-1
CASSFSTVGGRETQYF | TGTGCCAGCAGCTTTTCGACGGTCGGGGGACGAGAGACCCAGTACTTC | - | TRBJ2-5 | 16 | - | TRBV5-4
CASSLGQANYEQYF | TGTGCCAGCAGCTTAGGGCAGGCCAACTACGAGCAGTACTTC | - | TRBJ2-7 | 14 | - | TRBV7-2
CASSLTSSGRQETQYF | TGTGCCAGCAGCCTTACTTCTAGCGGACGACAAGAGACCCAGTACTTC | TRBD2 | TRBJ2-5 | 16 | - | TRBV4-2
CATSDLSSTDTQYF | TGTGCCACCAGTGATTTATCCTCCACAGATACGCAGTATTTT | - | TRBJ2-3 | 14 | - | TRBV24-1
CASTGDRGPPTEAFF | TGTGCCAGCACCGGGGACAGGGGGCCACCCACTGAAGCTTTCTTT | TRBD1 | TRBJ1-1 | 15 | once | TRBV6-6
CAWTPPGQGAIIFEAFF | TGTGCCTGGACCCCCCCGGGACAGGGGGCGATTATCTTTGAAGCTTTCTTT | TRBD1 | TRBJ1-1 | 17 | - | TRBV30
CSVVLFDRREGESYEQYF | TGCAGCGTTGTCTTGTTCGATCGGCGGGAGGGCGAGAGCTACGAGCAGTACTTC | TRBD2 | TRBJ2-7 | 18 | - | TRBV29-1
CASSPGTGSEQYF | TGTGCCAGCTCACCCGGGACAGGGTCCGAGCAGTACTTC | TRBD1 | TRBJ2-7 | 13 | - | TRBV18
CASSNENRESGEKLFF | TGTGCCAGCAGCAATGAAAACAGGGAATCGGGTGAAAAACTGTTTTTT | - | TRBJ1-4 | 16 | - | TRBV28
CASSVGAGTDGTQYF | TGTGCCAGCAGCGTAGGGGCCGGGACTGATGGGACCCAGTACTTC | - | TRBJ2-5 | 15 | - | TRBV9
CASSPGGRDGYTF | TGTGCCAGCAGCCCAGGAGGGAGGGACGGCTACACCTTC | - | TRBJ1-2 | 13 | - | TRBV5-5
CSVPPGGDRDGYTF | TGCAGCGTGCCACCCGGGGGGGACAGGGACGGCTACACCTTC | TRBD1 | TRBJ1-2 | 14 | - | TRBV29-1
CASSLRTGHSPLHF | TGTGCCAGCTCACTCCGGACAGGACATTCACCCCTCCACTTT | TRBD1 | TRBJ1-6 | 14 | few | TRBV18
CASSTGLNYNEQFF | TGCGCCAGCAGCACGGGACTCAACTACAATGAGCAGTTCTTC | - | TRBJ2-1 | 14 | - | TRBV5-1
CASSYTEGTDTQYF | TGTGCCAGCAGTTACACAGAGGGTACAGATACGCAGTATTTT | - | TRBJ2-3 | 14 | - | TRBV11-2
CASSGGLGTGELFF | TGTGCCAGCAGTGGCGGACTGGGGACCGGGGAGCTGTTTTTT | - | TRBJ2-2 | 14 | - | TRBV2
CASSQSAGSYEQYF | TGTGCCAGCAGCCAAAGCGCGGGCTCCTACGAGCAGTACTTC | - | TRBJ2-7 | 14 | - | TRBV3-1/TRBV3-2
CASSQDGRGTGELFF | TGTGCCAGCAGCCAAGATGGCAGGGGGACCGGGGAGCTGTTTTTT | TRBD1 | TRBJ2-2 | 15 | - | TRBV3-1/TRBV3-2
CASSMDRVSYEQYF | TGTGCCAGCAGCATGGACAGGGTCTCCTACGAGCAGTACTTC | TRBD1 | TRBJ2-7 | 14 | - | TRBV6-5
CATSDRWGSGRLTDTQYF | TGTGCCACCAGTGACCGTTGGGGTAGCGGGAGACTCACAGATACGCAGTATTTT | TRBD2 | TRBJ2-3 | 18 | - | TRBV24-1
CSVQRGTRGIGELFF | TGCAGCGTTCAAAGGGGAACCAGGGGGATCGGGGAGCTGTTTTTT | TRBD1 | TRBJ2-2 | 15 | - | TRBV29-1
CASSSTAGQETQYF | TGTGCTAGCAGCTCGACAGCGGGCCAAGAGACCCAGTACTTC | - | TRBJ2-5 | 14 | - | TRBV7-7
CASNTRQETQYF | TGTGCCAGCAACACCCGACAAGAGACCCAGTACTTC | - | TRBJ2-5 | 12 | once | TRBV6-6
CASSLTGTNGNEKLFF | TGTGCCAGCAGCTTAACGGGGACTAATGGTAATGAAAAACTGTTTTTT | - | TRBJ1-4 | 16 | - | TRBV7-8
CASSRDKETQYF | TGTGCCAGCAGCCGGGACAAAGAGACCCAGTACTTC | - | TRBJ2-5 | 12 | - | TRBV5-4
CASSEAFTGDTDTQYF | TGTGCCAGCAGTGAAGCGTTTACAGGGGATACAGATACGCAGTATTTT | TRBD1 | TRBJ2-3 | 16 | many | TRBV6-1
CASSRESGRGNEQFF | TGTGCCAGCAGTCGAGAAAGCGGGAGGGGCAATGAGCAGTTCTTC | TRBD2 | TRBJ2-1 | 15 | - | TRBV6-4
CASDISNQPQHF | TGTGCCAGCGACATTAGCAATCAGCCCCAGCATTTT | - | TRBJ1-5 | 12 | - | TRBV9
CASSQVRYRGNPEAFF | TGTGCCAGCAGCCAAGTTCGCTACAGGGGGAATCCTGAAGCTTTCTTT | TRBD1 | TRBJ1-1 | 16 | few | TRBV14
CASSILETQYF | TGTGCCAGCAGCATCTTAGAGACCCAGTACTTC | - | TRBJ2-5 | 11 | - | TRBV5-6
CASSFYRQETQYF | TGTGCCAGCAGCTTCTACAGACAAGAGACCCAGTACTTC | - | TRBJ2-5 | 13 | - | TRBV7-9
CASSPSNTGELFF | TGTGCCAGCAGCCCCTCGAACACCGGGGAGCTGTTTTTT | - | TRBJ2-2 | 13 | - | TRBV7-3
CASSSGQGSYEQYF | TGTGCCAGCAGTTCAGGACAGGGTTCCTACGAGCAGTACTTC | TRBD1 | TRBJ2-7 | 14 | few | TRBV28
CASSQTSGSSTGELFF | TGTGCCAGCAGCCAGACTAGCGGGAGTTCAACCGGGGAGCTGTTTTTT | TRBD2 | TRBJ2-2 | 16 | - | TRBV7-2
CATTRHGNSPLHF | TGTGCCACCACGCGACACGGTAATTCACCCCTCCACTTT | - | TRBJ1-6 | 13 | - | TRBV7-8
CASSPGAGYTF | TGTGCCAGCAGTCCCGGAGCCGGCTACACCTTC | - | TRBJ1-2 | 11 | once | TRBV6-5
CASSQELAGAASYEQYF | TGCGCCAGCAGCCAAGAACTAGCGGGGGCCGCATCCTACGAGCAGTACTTC | TRBD2 | TRBJ2-7 | 17 | - | TRBV4-1
CASSGGVGASGGKSTDTQYF | TGCGCCAGCAGTGGAGGCGTCGGCGCAAGTGGCGGGAAGAGCACAGATACGCAGTATTTT | - | TRBJ2-3 | 20 | - | TRBV10-1